Detailed here is one T cell receptor (beta chain). Its antigen is not identified. TCRdb reprocessed the 5' RACE reads via MiXCR and lists one record per CDR3 protein. The sample gives around 450,000 distinct CDR3 sequences, around 18% of which show up once; around 8.4% is in the top ten. This record belongs to a study of T-cell memory formation after mild COVID-19. Regarding the study as a whole: Confirmation was lacking for SARS-CoV-2 specificity of second-wave clones that peaked on day 37.

Trimming took off 1 base at V and 8 bases at J, with 8 bases between the two ends. The CDR3 totals 12 residues. CDR1 is SEHNR, CDR2 FQNEAQ, per germline (reference sequence). The specimen was PBMCs or a T cell subset sorted from them (not recorded which). This sequence originates from an adult woman who had mild COVID-19 (a few samples of this study predate the infection). Cell type and time point are not known. The chain couples TRBV7-9 to TRBJ1-2; no firm D call. CDR3 amino acids: CASSLVGVGYTF. In nucleotides, the CDR3 is TGTGCCAGCAGCTTAGTTGGGGTCGGCTACACCTTC.